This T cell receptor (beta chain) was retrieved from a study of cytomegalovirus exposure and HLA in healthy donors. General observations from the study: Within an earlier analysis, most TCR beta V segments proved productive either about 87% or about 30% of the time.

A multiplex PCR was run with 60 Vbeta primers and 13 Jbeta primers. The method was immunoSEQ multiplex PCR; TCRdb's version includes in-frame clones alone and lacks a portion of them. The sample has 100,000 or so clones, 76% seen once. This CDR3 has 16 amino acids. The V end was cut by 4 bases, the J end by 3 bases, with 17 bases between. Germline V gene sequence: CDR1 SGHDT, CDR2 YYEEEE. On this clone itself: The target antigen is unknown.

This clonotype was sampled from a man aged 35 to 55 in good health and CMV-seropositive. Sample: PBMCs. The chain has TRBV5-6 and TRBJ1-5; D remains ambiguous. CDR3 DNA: TGTGCCAGCAGCCAGTTCCAGGTGAGGGACAATCAGCCCCAGCATTTT. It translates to CASSQFQVRDNQPQHF. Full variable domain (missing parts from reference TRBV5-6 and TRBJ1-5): DAGVTQSPTHLIKTRGQQVTLRCSPKSGHDTVSWYQQALGQGPQFIFQYYEEEERQRGNFPDRFSGHQFPNYSSELNVNALLLGDSALYLCASSQFQVRDNQPQHFGDGTRLSIL.